This T cell receptor (beta chain) appears in the sequencing data of a study of T cell responses to AZD1222 COVID-19 vaccine. Libraries were prepared by immunoSEQ multiplex PCR; TCRdb keeps only in-frame clonotypes and omits some of them. The sample records some 74,000 clones, about 84% being singletons. Points from the study as a whole: Dominant at 160-218 and 743-854, vaccine-associated CD4 TCRs also spanned spike.

As regards this clone: Its antigen is unidentified.

The CDR3 is made up of 13 amino acids. Trimming shortened V by 8 bases and J by 6 bases, and 14 bases separated the two germline ends. Germline V gene data show CDR1 as SNHLY and CDR2 as FYNNEI. The sequence derives from an adult in good health. J is TRBJ1-5 and V is TRBV2; tentative D call: TRBD1 (5 bases). Here the sequenced sample was peripheral blood, taken on day 0 of AZD1222 vaccination. Written as DNA, the CDR3 is TGTGCCAGCTGCAGGGACCGCACTCAGCCCCAGCATTTT. It encodes CASCRDRTQPQHF. The entire variable domain, with the rest obtained from reference TRBV2 and TRBJ1-5, is as follows: EPEVTQTPSHQVTQMGQEVILRCVPISNHLYFYWYRQILGQKVEFLVSFYNNEISEKSEIFDDQFSVERPDGSNFTLKIRSTKLEDSAMYFCASCRDRTQPQHFGDGTRLSIL.